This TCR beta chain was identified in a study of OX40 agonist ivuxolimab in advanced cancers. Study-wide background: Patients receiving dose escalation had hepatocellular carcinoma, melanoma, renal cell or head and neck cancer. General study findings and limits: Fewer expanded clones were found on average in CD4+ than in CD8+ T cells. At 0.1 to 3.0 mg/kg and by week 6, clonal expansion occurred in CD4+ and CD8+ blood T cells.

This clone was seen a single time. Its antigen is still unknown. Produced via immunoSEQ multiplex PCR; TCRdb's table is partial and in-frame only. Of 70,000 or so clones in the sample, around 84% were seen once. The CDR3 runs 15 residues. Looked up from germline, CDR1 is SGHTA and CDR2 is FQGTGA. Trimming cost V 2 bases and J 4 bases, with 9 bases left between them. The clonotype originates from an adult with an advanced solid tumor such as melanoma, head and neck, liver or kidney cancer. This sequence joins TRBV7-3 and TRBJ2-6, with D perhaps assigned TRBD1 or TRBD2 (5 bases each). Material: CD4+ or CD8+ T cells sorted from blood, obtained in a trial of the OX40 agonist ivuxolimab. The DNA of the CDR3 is TGTGCCAGCAGCTTAGAGGGACCCGGGGCCAACGTCCTGACTTTC. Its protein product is CASSLEGPGANVLTF.